This T cell receptor (beta chain) was identified in a study of Ad26.COV2.S vaccination and SARS-CoV-2 variants. Study summary: Administration of Ad26.COV2.S was intramuscular, either once or twice 56 days apart.

Study-level findings and limits: Those who received the vaccine showed greater spike-specific TCR breadth than those given placebo.

As to treatment: 15 to 20 received Ad26.COV2.S at low or high dose, single or two shots; about 5 received placebo; per-sample allocation not given. The investigators took samples on day 63 after the first vaccine or placebo injection. An 18-55-year-old adult in Boston served as donor. Clones were sequenced by immunoSEQ multiplex PCR, and TCRdb holds only the in-frame ones, with some missing. The sample contains about 350,000 clones, 86% of which appear only once. Germline V gene data show CDR1 as MNHEY and CDR2 as SMNVEV (reference sequence). V shed 0 bases and J 3 bases; nucleotides not matched to a gene: 5. The CDR3 totals 15 residues. With regard to this clone: The antigen remains undetermined.

The clonotype originates from a person between 18 and 65 years old who received the Ad26.COV2.S COVID-19 vaccine or a placebo. The sequencing used peripheral blood, collected in a trial of Ad26.COV2.S vaccine versus placebo. The chain recombines TRBV27 with TRBJ2-7, with 7 bases identical to TRBD2. Here the CDR3 DNA reads TGTGCCAGCAGTTTATCCGGGAGGCCCCACTACGAGCAGTACTTC. Its protein product is CASSLSGRPHYEQYF.